This T cell receptor (beta chain) was documented in a study of blood T cell repertoires in COVID-19. The wider study: Spain, Italy and the United States supplied samples that represented acute and convalescent COVID-19. PBMCs, B-cell-depleted T cells, or T cells were the source of the cDNA or gDNA that made up the material.

Produced via immunoSEQ multiplex PCR; TCRdb's table is partial and in-frame only. The sample holds 260,000 or so clones, around 88% seen once. Living in about two dozen US areas, the participants were between roughly 18 and 95 years of age. Assignment of participants to cohorts was predicated upon participant-reported clinical history. This CDR3 comprises 13 residues. J was trimmed by 6 bases and V by 10 bases; bases with no gene match: 6. This sequence originates from a woman aged 40 to 55 with acute COVID-19. The chain recombines TRBV12-3 or TRBV12-4 with TRBJ1-6, with TRBD1 identical over 7 bases. The specimen sequenced was PBMCs or T cells enriched from blood (not recorded which). In DNA form, the CDR3 reads TGTGCCACCGCGGGACAGTCTAATTCACCCCTCCACTTT. Its protein is CATAGQSNSPLHF.